The 19 T cell receptor beta chains given below trace back to one sample, sequenced in a study of beta chain features in type 1 diabetes. The entirety of the isolated RNA underwent reverse transcription, so expressed TCRB transcripts were sequenced. This table comes from immunoSEQ multiplex PCR, and its TCRdb copy is limited to in-frame clones, with some not included. The sample records approximately 160,000 clones, approximately 8.1% being singletons. The sample taken for sequencing was central memory CD4+ T cells from blood. The receptors stem from a man aged 18-30 years in good health.

This clone was counted between two and nine times. The J gene is TRBJ1-2, the V gene TRBV19; D perhaps matches TRBD1 (5 bases). Trimming removed 10 bases at V and 7 bases at J, with 22 bases between. The CDR3 runs 14 residues. Germline V gene lookup returns CDR1 LNHDA and CDR2 SQIVND (reference sequence). The CDR3 sequence is CATRAGREAFGYTF. DNA for the CDR3: TGTGCCACAAGAGCGGGCAGGGAGGCTTTTGGCTACACCTTC.

This clone was observed a few times. CDR3 sequence (DNA): TGTGCCAGCTCACCTTCTGGGGGCCGGACCGGATCGCGCAATCAGCCCCAGCATTTT. This gives the protein CASSPSGGRTGSRNQPQHF. This sequence joins TRBV18 and TRBJ1-5, with D possibly being TRBD1 (6 bases). Germline CDR1 and CDR2: KGHSH and LQKENI. This CDR3 contains 19 residues. V was clipped by 3 bases and J by 2 bases, with 23 bases between them.

The chain uses TRBV19 and TRBJ2-3; D possibly corresponds to TRBD1 (5 bases). V was shortened by 5 bases and J by 2 bases, with 17 bases between the two germline ends. The CDR3 runs to 16 residues. Germline V lookup: CDR1 LNHDA, CDR2 SQIVND (reference sequence). The CDR3 loop is CASSPPRQSSTDTQYF. In nucleotides, the CDR3 is TGTGCCAGTAGTCCCCCTCGACAGTCATCCACAGATACGCAGTATTTT.

The rearrangement links TRBV5-1 to TRBJ2-2, with D perhaps matching TRBD1 (6 bases). The germline V gene encodes CDR1 SGHRS and CDR2 YFSETQ. With 2 bases removed from V and 6 bases from J, the gap between germline ends came to 14 bases. The CDR3 is 15 residues long. CDR3 in amino acids: CASSFGAGAPGELFF. The CDR3 bases are TGCGCCAGCAGCTTCGGGGCAGGGGCCCCCGGGGAGCTGTTTTTT.

This chain links TRBV7-2 with TRBJ2-5; 11 nucleotides line up with TRBD2. In germline, CDR1 is SGHTA, CDR2 FQGNSA. The CDR3 spans 16 residues. The V gene end was trimmed by 5 bases and the J gene end by 1 base; junction bases not matched to a gene: 6. The CDR3 is CASSLGTSGTQETQYF. Written as DNA, the CDR3 is TGTGCCAGCAGCCTGGGGACTAGCGGAACCCAAGAGACCCAGTACTTC.

V gene TRBV28 combines with J gene TRBJ1-2, with 8 bases matching TRBD1. CDR3 size: 16 residues. Germline CDR1 MDHEN, CDR2 SYDVKM. Losses at the gene ends were 5 bases for V and 3 bases for J; bases not matched to a gene: 11. The CDR3 protein is CASSPAPGQEDYGYTF. The CDR3 DNA is TGTGCCAGCAGTCCGGCCCCGGGACAGGAAGACTATGGCTACACCTTC.

The genes are TRBV7-3 and TRBJ2-3; a possible D gene is TRBD2 (5 bases). CDR3 length: 15 amino acids. Trimming shortened V by 5 bases and J by 5 bases, and 17 bases separated the two germline ends. CDR1 and CDR2 from the germline V gene are SGHTA and FQGTGA. The CDR3 nucleotides read TGTGCCAGCAGCCCATTCGGGAAGGAGGAAGATACGCAGTATTTT. Its protein is CASSPFGKEEDTQYF.

The chain is built from TRBV5-1 and TRBJ2-5; TRBD1 aligns across 9 bases. The V segment lost 0 bases and the J segment 2 bases; nucleotides outside the gene matches: 5. From germline, CDR1 is SGHRS and CDR2 YFSETQ. This CDR3 is built from 16 residues. The DNA of the CDR3 is TGCGCCAGCAGCTTGGCAGACAGGGGGTGGCAAGAGACCCAGTACTTC. Translated: CASSLADRGWQETQYF. Full variable domain (outside the CDR3, taken from reference TRBV5-1 and TRBJ2-5): KAGVTQTPRYLIKTRGQQVTLSCSPISGHRSVSWYQQTPGQGLQFLFEYFSETQRNKGNFPGRFSGRQFSNSRSEMNVSTLELGDSALYLCASSLADRGWQETQYFGPGTRLLVL.

This clone has just a few counts. The chain recombines TRBV11-2 with TRBJ2-7; 7 bases map to TRBD1. Looked up from germline, CDR1 is SGHAT and CDR2 is FQNNGV. V lost 5 bases and J lost 2; bases outside the gene matches: 9. This CDR3 has 15 amino acids. The CDR3 region is CASSALTGAAYEQYF. In nucleotides, the CDR3 is TGTGCCAGCAGCGCCCTCACAGGGGCCGCCTACGAGCAGTACTTC.

This clone was detected a few times. The V and J genes are TRBV6-6 and TRBJ1-5; no clear D gene. The CDR3 spans 16 residues. The germline V gene has CDR1 MNHNY and CDR2 SVGAGI (reference sequence). V gave up 7 bases and J gave up 2 bases, with 18 bases separating them. CDR3 DNA sequence: TGTGCCAGCAATTCTCACGGGTGGGGAGGCAATCAGCCCCAGCATTTT. Protein: CASNSHGWGGNQPQHF.

V and J are TRBV7-9 and TRBJ2-5, with D perhaps TRBD2 (5 bases). The V end was cut by 8 bases, the J end by 1 base, with 8 bases between. CDR3 length: 12 residues. Germline V gene lookup returns CDR1 SEHNR and CDR2 FQNEAQ (reference sequence). The CDR3 region has the DNA TGTGCCAGCCGGGAATTCCAAGAGACCCAGTACTTC. Translated: CASREFQETQYF.

This clone was detected a few times. The chain carries TRBV11-2 and TRBJ2-3; tentative D call: TRBD2 (5 bases). The CDR3 length is 15 residues. CDR1 is SGHAT, CDR2 FQNNGV, per germline. V was trimmed by 3 bases and J by 2 bases, leaving 12 bases between them. CDR3 DNA sequence: TGTGCCAGCAGCTTGTTTGGACTCTCCACAGATACGCAGTATTTT. It codes for CASSLFGLSTDTQYF. Full variable domain (outside the CDR3, taken from reference TRBV11-2 and TRBJ2-3): EAGVAQSPRYKIIEKRQSVAFWCNPISGHATLYWYQQILGQGPKLLIQFQNNGVVDDSQLPKDRFSAERLKGVDSTLKIQPAKLEDSAVYLCASSLFGLSTDTQYFGPGTRLTVL.

In DNA, the CDR3 is TGTGCCAGTAGGAGCCGGGACAGGGCGAACACCGGGGAGCTGTTTTTT. Translation gives CASRSRDRANTGELFF. The gene calls are TRBV19 and TRBJ2-2; 9 nucleotides line up with TRBD1. Per the germline V gene, CDR1 is LNHDA and CDR2 is SQIVND (reference sequence). This CDR3 comprises 16 residues. Unmatched junction bases numbered 5, after V lost 6 bases and J lost 0 bases. Together with reference TRBV19 and TRBJ2-2, the CDR3 gives the full variable domain: DGGITQSPKYLFRKEGQNVTLSCEQNLNHDAMYWYRQDPGQGLRLIYYSQIVNDFQKGDIAEGYSVSREKKESFPLTVTSAQKNPTAFYLCASRSRDRANTGELFFGEGSRLTVL.

This chain uses TRBV23-1 with TRBJ1-1; the D gene is possibly TRBD1 (5 bases). TRBV23-1 is an ORF, with its function uncertain. This CDR3 comprises 14 residues. The V gene lost 4 bases and the J gene lost 6 bases, with 15 bases spanning the gap. CDR3 residues: CASSPRQTTAEAFF. The DNA of the CDR3 is TGCGCCAGCAGTCCAAGACAGACCACCGCTGAAGCTTTCTTT.

This clone was observed a handful of times. The CDR3 loop reads CASRTGTSTKYF. The DNA for the CDR3 is TGTGCCAGCAGGACCGGGACATCCACGAAGTACTTC. The chain has TRBV28 and TRBJ2-5; tentative D call: TRBD1 (6 bases). From germline, CDR1 is MDHEN and CDR2 SYDVKM. There are 12 residues in the CDR3. V was clipped by 6 bases and J by 12 bases, with 17 bases between them.

The V and J genes are TRBV4-1 and TRBJ2-4, with D perhaps matching TRBD2 (5 bases). The CDR3 loop spans 18 amino acids. Germline V gene data show CDR1 as MGHRA and CDR2 as YSYEKL. The V and J ends lost 0 bases and 3 bases respectively, with 18 bases between them. The CDR3 DNA reads as TGCGCCAGCAGCCAAGATTTTCCGGGCCAACGGGGCAAAAACATTCAGTACTTC. This gives the protein CASSQDFPGQRGKNIQYF.

This clone was observed a few times. V usage is TRBV19 and J usage is TRBJ2-1, with TRBD1 as a possible D gene (5 bases). The CDR3 length is 14 residues. Between the trimmed V and J ends, which lost 3 bases and 7 bases, there was a span of 13 bases. Germline V gene data show CDR1 as LNHDA and CDR2 as SQIVND (reference sequence). The CDR3 here is CASSMRQGWNEQFF. The CDR3, as DNA: TGTGCCAGTAGTATGAGGCAGGGATGGAATGAGCAGTTCTTC.

CDR3 DNA: TGTGCCAGCAGTCCAAGACAGGGGGCTACCTCGGGCTACACCTTC. It translates to CASSPRQGATSGYTF. The chain joins TRBV5-6 to TRBJ1-2; 10 bases align to TRBD1. The CDR3 contains 15 residues. V shed 5 bases, J shed 8 bases, and the junction held 12 bases outside the gene matches. CDR1 is SGHDT, CDR2 YYEEEE, per germline.

This clone has at least ten counts. The gene calls are TRBV30 and TRBJ2-1; possibly TRBD1 for D (5 bases). V gave up 2 bases and J gave up 6 bases, with 11 bases separating them. This CDR3 spans 13 amino acids. Germline assignment: CDR1 GTSNPN and CDR2 SVGIG (reference sequence). The CDR3 DNA follows: TGTGCCTGGAGTCTCACAGGTGTCAATGAGCAGTTCTTC. Amino acids: CAWSLTGVNEQFF.